A single sample gave rise to the 24 T cell receptor beta chains below, sequenced in a study of siplizumab effects on memory and regulatory T cells. The data were produced by immunoSEQ multiplex PCR, yet TCRdb's version contains in-frame clones alone and is incomplete. The repertoire has around 58,000 clones, approximately 82% of them found once; the top ten carry approximately 3.4%. Sequencing input: memory CD4+ T cells sorted from blood. Every receptor here comes from a human donor in good health.

The genes are TRBV4-2 and TRBJ1-2, with D perhaps matching TRBD1 (5 bases). This CDR3 has 15 amino acids. V gave up 1 base and J gave up 0 bases, with 9 bases separating them. Germline V gives CDR1 LGHNA, CDR2 YNFKEQ. For the CDR3, the DNA is TGTGCCAGCAGCCAAGCGGGGGGGACTAACTATGGCTACACCTTC. Its protein product is CASSQAGGTNYGYTF.

This clone was observed a few times. The genes are TRBV2 and TRBJ2-3; D ambiguous. The CDR3 is 13 amino acids. Germline V gene lookup returns CDR1 SNHLY and CDR2 FYNNEI. V lost 7 bases and J 6 bases, leaving 14 bases between the germline ends. DNA for the CDR3: TGTGCCAGCATGTTGTCGGCAGCCGATACGCAGTATTTT. This gives the protein CASMLSAADTQYF.

The chain couples TRBV4-2 to TRBJ1-5, with D perhaps matching TRBD1 (5 bases). This CDR3 has 14 amino acids. Trimming cost V 3 bases and J 1 base, with 7 bases left between them. Germline CDR1 reads LGHNA; CDR2 reads YNFKEQ. CDR3 bases: TGTGCCAGCAGCCAGGGACGGAGCAATCAGCCCCAGCATTTT. Protein: CASSQGRSNQPQHF.

The J gene is TRBJ1-2, the V gene TRBV5-6, with D unresolved. This CDR3 region has 12 residues. The germline gives CDR1 SGHDT, CDR2 YYEEEE. The germline V and J ends were trimmed by 2 bases and 2 bases, with 4 bases remaining between them. The DNA of the CDR3 is TGTGCCAGCAGCTTACCGAACTATGGCTACACCTTC. It is translated as CASSLPNYGYTF.

V gene TRBV30 combines with J gene TRBJ1-1; D possibly corresponds to TRBD1 (6 bases). Germline assignment: CDR1 GTSNPN and CDR2 SVGIG (reference sequence). The CDR3 is 12 residues long. V lost 8 bases, J lost 11 bases, and 21 bases lay in between. The CDR3 region is CALWPEGVWAFF. The DNA of the CDR3 is TGTGCCCTTTGGCCGGAGGGGGTTTGGGCTTTCTTT.

The CDR3 DNA reads TGTGCCAGCAGCCAAGGGATTACCAACGAGCAGTACTTC. This codes for CASSQGITNEQYF. The rearrangement links TRBV4-2 to TRBJ2-7; no firm D call. Germline loops: CDR1 LGHNA, CDR2 YNFKEQ. Trimming removed 1 base from V and 5 bases from J, with 9 bases in between. This CDR3 region has 13 residues.

The V gene is TRBV5-1, the J gene TRBJ1-1, with D maybe TRBD1 (5 bases). CDR1 is SGHRS and CDR2 is YFSETQ in the germline V gene. The length of the CDR3 is 12 residues. Trimming removed 4 bases from V and 2 bases from J, with 6 bases in between. The CDR3 bases are TGCGCCAGCAGCGGGGGAAACACTGAAGCTTTCTTT. It translates to CASSGGNTEAFF.

This chain uses TRBV20-1 with TRBJ2-1; D perhaps matches TRBD1 (6 bases). The V end lost 8 bases, the J end lost 4 bases, and 9 bases lay between the germline ends. Per the germline V gene, CDR1 is DFQATT and CDR2 is SNEGSKA (reference sequence). CDR3 length: 11 residues. Written as DNA, the CDR3 is TGCAGTCACAGGGTTTACAATGAGCAGTTCTTC. Translating gives CSHRVYNEQFF.

The V and J genes are TRBV7-2 and TRBJ1-2; D ambiguous. V was clipped by 6 bases and J by 1 base, with 9 bases between them. This CDR3 is 13 amino acids long. In germline, CDR1 is SGHTA, CDR2 FQGNSA. CDR3 nucleotides: TGTGCCAGCAGGGTACAGAATAACTATGGCTACACCTTC. Translating it yields CASRVQNNYGYTF.

The V gene is TRBV20-1, the J gene TRBJ1-1; D remains unclear. This CDR3 comprises 11 residues. Trimming left V 5 bases short and J 3 bases short, with 7 bases between. The germline V gene has CDR1 DFQATT and CDR2 SNEGSKA (reference sequence). The CDR3 loop reads CSACPDTEAFF. CDR3 nucleotide sequence: TGCAGTGCTTGCCCCGACACTGAAGCTTTCTTT.

This chain joins TRBV11-3 and TRBJ2-5; tentative D call: TRBD1 (6 bases). Per the germline V gene, CDR1 is SGHNT and CDR2 is YENEEA. The CDR3 has 14 amino acids. The V gene lost 1 base and the J gene lost 3 bases, with 9 bases spanning the gap. CDR3 bases: TGTGCCAGCAGCTTAGGGCCAGGGGAAGAGACCCAGTACTTC. Translation: CASSLGPGEETQYF.

This rearrangement joins TRBV19 to TRBJ1-2; D is perhaps TRBD1 (5 bases). V was trimmed by 9 bases and J by 6 bases, leaving 17 bases between them. The CDR3 runs 13 residues. Looked up from germline, CDR1 is LNHDA and CDR2 is SQIVND (reference sequence). The CDR3 reads CASTRGGEHGYTF. As DNA, the CDR3 is TGTGCCAGCACCCGGGGCGGGGAGCATGGCTACACCTTC.

The J gene is TRBJ1-1, the V gene TRBV5-1; D may be TRBD1 (6 bases). Trimming left V 0 bases short and J 3 bases short, with 18 bases between. The CDR3 is made up of 17 amino acids. The germline CDR1 and CDR2 sequences are SGHRS and YFSETQ. Written as DNA, the CDR3 is TGCGCCAGCAGCTTGGCCCGGAACAGGGTGGGGGACACTGAAGCTTTCTTT. Translating it yields CASSLARNRVGDTEAFF.

V and J are TRBV27 and TRBJ1-1; possible D gene TRBD1, 5 bases. The CDR3 totals 16 residues. Trimming left V 2 bases short and J 1 base short, with 14 bases between. Germline CDR1 MNHEY, CDR2 SMNVEV (reference sequence). The DNA for the CDR3 is TGTGCCAGCAGTTTAGATTTGGGGGGTCGGAACACTGAAGCTTTCTTT. Amino acids: CASSLDLGGRNTEAFF.

CDR3 nucleotides: TGCAGCGTTGCCGATCGGACAGGGCATATGAACACTGAAGCTTTCTTT. This translates into CSVADRTGHMNTEAFF. V usage is TRBV29-1 and J usage is TRBJ1-1; 8 bases line up with TRBD1. Per germline, CDR1 SQVTM and CDR2 ANQGSEA. CDR3 size: 16 residues. Trimming at V came to 4 bases and at J to 0 bases, leaving 10 bases not matched to a gene.

For the CDR3, the DNA is TGTGCCAGCAGCCAACCCCGGGACAGAGGGACTCAGTACTTC. Its protein is CASSQPRDRGTQYF. V is TRBV27 and J is TRBJ2-5; D perhaps matches TRBD1 (7 bases). This CDR3 contains 14 residues. Trimming pared 6 bases from V and 11 bases from J, leaving 22 bases between. CDR1 is MNHEY and CDR2 is SMNVEV in the germline V gene (reference sequence).

The chain couples TRBV7-8 to TRBJ1-1; no definite D call. The CDR3 runs 18 residues. The V end was cut by 1 base, the J end by 0 bases, with 18 bases between. In germline, CDR1 is SGHVS, CDR2 FQNEAQ. CDR3 DNA: TGTGCCAGCAGCTTAGGGGAGGCTCGTCTAATGATGAACACTGAAGCTTTCTTT. This translates into CASSLGEARLMMNTEAFF.

The CDR3 reads CAISDGPITQYF. In DNA, the CDR3 is TGTGCCATCAGTGATGGACCGATCACGCAGTATTTT. The chain combines TRBV10-3 with TRBJ2-3; D is unclear. V lost 3 bases and J lost 9, with 10 bases in between. CDR3 length: 12 amino acids. Looked up from germline, CDR1 is ENHRY and CDR2 is SYGVKD.

The count of this clone is one. The rearrangement uses TRBV30 and TRBJ1-1, with 8 bases lining up with TRBD1. With V trimmed by 4 bases and J by 10 bases, 14 bases remained unmatched. Germline values: CDR1 GTSNPN, CDR2 SVGIG (reference sequence). The CDR3 consists of 14 residues. The CDR3 protein is CAWINAGQGTIAFF. The CDR3 DNA sequence: TGTGCCTGGATCAATGCCGGACAGGGAACGATAGCTTTCTTT. Filled out from reference TRBV30 and TRBJ1-1, the complete variable domain reads SQTIHQWPATLVQPVGSPLSLECTVEGTSNPNLYWYRQAAGRGLQLLFYSVGIGQISSEVPQNLSASRPQDRQFILSSKKLLLSDSGFYLCAWINAGQGTIAFFGQGTRLTVV.

This chain connects TRBV2 to TRBJ1-2; 9 nucleotides match TRBD1. V shed 5 bases and J 0 bases; nucleotides not matched to a gene: 4. This CDR3 comprises 15 residues. Looked up from germline, CDR1 is SNHLY and CDR2 is FYNNEI. As DNA, the CDR3 is TGTGCCAGCAGTCGCGACAGGGGGGCTAACTATGGCTACACCTTC. It translates to CASSRDRGANYGYTF.

The chain is built from TRBV6-1 and TRBJ2-3, with 9 bases identical to TRBD2. Germline-derived CDR1 and CDR2 are MNHNS and SASEGT. Unmatched junction bases numbered 5, after V lost 6 bases and J lost 4 bases. The CDR3 is 14 residues long. CDR3 amino acids: CASRGRGGPDTQYF. The CDR3 DNA follows: TGTGCCAGCAGAGGGCGGGGGGGCCCAGATACGCAGTATTTT.

The V and J genes are TRBV30 and TRBJ1-1; a possible D gene is TRBD1 (5 bases). The CDR3 is made up of 15 amino acids. The V and J ends lost 3 bases and 5 bases respectively, with 19 bases between them. The germline CDR1 and CDR2 sequences are GTSNPN and SVGIG (reference sequence). The CDR3 loop is CAWRPVAGRGTEAFF. The CDR3 DNA is TGTGCCTGGAGGCCTGTGGCGGGACGGGGAACTGAAGCTTTCTTT.

The gene calls are TRBV28 and TRBJ1-4, with 9 bases lining up with TRBD1. Germline trimming cut 4 bases from V and 0 bases from J; bases unmatched to any gene: 6. CDR1 is MDHEN and CDR2 is SYDVKM in the germline V gene. CDR3 length: 17 residues. In DNA, the CDR3 is TGTGCCAGCAGTTCGACAGGGGGGCTTGCAACTAATGAAAAACTGTTTTTT. Its protein is CASSSTGGLATNEKLFF. Based on the CDR3 plus reference TRBV28 and TRBJ1-4, the full variable domain is DVKVTQSSRYLVKRTGEKVFLECVQDMDHENMFWYRQDPGLGLRLIYFSYDVKMKEKGDIPEGYSVSREKKERFSLILESASTNQTSMYLCASSSTGGLATNEKLFFGSGTQLSVL.

The V call is TRBV5-6, the J call TRBJ2-3; TRBD2 is a possible D gene (5 bases). The CDR3 sequence is 15 residues long. Germline lookup yields CDR1 SGHDT and CDR2 YYEEEE. The V gene lost 1 base and the J gene lost 2 bases, with 11 bases spanning the gap. The CDR3 DNA follows: TGTGCCAGCAGCTTGAGTGGGAGAGACACAGATACGCAGTATTTT. It encodes CASSLSGRDTDTQYF.